The sequence of this T cell receptor beta chain was determined in a study of CD8 T cells in ankylosing spondylitis. Points from the study as a whole: Seemingly characteristic of ankylosing spondylitis blood was a TCR beta motif consisting of about 8 highly homologous variants. Disease-linked clones were CD8+ and relatively rare in peripheral blood. From matched ankylosing spondylitis synovial fluid, disease-linked clones were reportedly recovered at significantly enriched levels.

As concerns this clonotype: Its antigen is undetermined.

With molecular barcodes, quantitative 5'-RACE was used to make the TCR beta libraries. TCRdb re-derived calls from the 5' RACE reads in MiXCR, one entry per CDR3 protein. The top ten hold about 0.49% of the sample, which has 750,000 to 850,000 distinct CDR3 sequences, about 12% seen once. The length of the CDR3 is 18 residues. V shed 3 bases and J 0 bases; nucleotides not matched to a gene: 14. Germline values: CDR1 DFQATT, CDR2 SNEGSKA (reference sequence). Source material: blood, either unsorted or a sorted T cell fraction (not recorded which). J is TRBJ2-7 and V is TRBV20-1; 10 bases map to TRBD2. The sequence came from a male donor with ankylosing spondylitis. In DNA, the CDR3 is TGCAGTGCTAGCGGGTGGGCTAGCGGGAGTCAAAGCTCCTACGAGCAGTACTTC. Its protein is CSASGWASGSQSSYEQYF.